This T cell receptor beta chain came from a study of CD8 T cells in ankylosing spondylitis. This clonotype has more than one count but fewer than ten. TCRdb reprocessed the 5' RACE reads via MiXCR and lists one record per CDR3 protein. Of 50,000 to 70,000 distinct CDR3 sequences in the sample, roughly 6.1% were seen once. Sequencing used synovial fluid, either unsorted or a sorted T cell fraction (not recorded which). The sequence derives from a male donor with ankylosing spondylitis.

This CDR3 reads CAIRQRENTGELFF. Written as DNA, the CDR3 is TGTGCCATCCGGCAGCGGGAGAACACCGGGGAGCTGTTTTTT. The chain couples TRBV10-3 to TRBJ2-2; 7 nucleotides line up with TRBD2. This CDR3 has 14 amino acids. Germline values: CDR1 ENHRY, CDR2 SYGVKD. The junction had 4 bases not matched to a gene; V was cut back by 8 bases and J by 1 base.